This T cell receptor (beta chain) was captured in a study of blood T cell repertoires in COVID-19. The overall study: Some COVID-19 samples were acute and others convalescent; all came from the United States, Italy and Spain. The cDNA or gDNA used as material had been derived from T cells, B-cell-depleted T cells, or PBMCs.

Those enrolled in Seattle joined during active infection and were followed longitudinally afterward. Per the original methods: It was from reference gene primer amplification that nucleated cell counts were estimated. Data came from immunoSEQ multiplex PCR; TCRdb stores just in-frame clones and leaves some out. The DNA was the basis for D and trimming; V, J and clone size are from that table. The table has more than 250,000 clones, roughly 88% seen once. CDR3 length: 17 residues. The ends lost 2 bases at V and 0 bases at J; junction bases unmatched: 9. Germline V gene lookup returns CDR1 MGHRA and CDR2 YSYEKL.

The sample comprised peripheral blood. The genes are TRBV4-1 and TRBJ1-1; 7 positions agree with TRBD1. This clonotype was sampled from a woman aged 30 to 39 with COVID-19, enrolled during active disease. The CDR3 region is CASSQPPRDRLNTEAFF. Here the CDR3 DNA reads TGCGCCAGCAGCCAACCCCCCAGGGACAGATTGAACACTGAAGCTTTCTTT.